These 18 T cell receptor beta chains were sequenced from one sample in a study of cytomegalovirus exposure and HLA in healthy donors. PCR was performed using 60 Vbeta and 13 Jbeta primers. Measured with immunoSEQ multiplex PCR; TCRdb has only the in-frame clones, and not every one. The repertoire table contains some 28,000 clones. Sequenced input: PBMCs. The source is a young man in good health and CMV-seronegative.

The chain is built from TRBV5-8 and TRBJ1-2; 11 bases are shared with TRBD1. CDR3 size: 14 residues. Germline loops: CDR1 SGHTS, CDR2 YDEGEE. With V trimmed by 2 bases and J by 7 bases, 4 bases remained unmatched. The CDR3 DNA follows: TGTGCCAGCAGCTTCCCCGGGACAGGGGGTGGCTACACCTTC. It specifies CASSFPGTGGGYTF. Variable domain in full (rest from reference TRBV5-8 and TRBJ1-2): EAGVTQSPTHLIKTRGQQATLRCSPISGHTSVYWYQQALGLGLQFLLWYDEGEERNRGNFPPRFSGRQFPNYSSELNVNALELEDSALYLCASSFPGTGGGYTFGSGTRLTVV.

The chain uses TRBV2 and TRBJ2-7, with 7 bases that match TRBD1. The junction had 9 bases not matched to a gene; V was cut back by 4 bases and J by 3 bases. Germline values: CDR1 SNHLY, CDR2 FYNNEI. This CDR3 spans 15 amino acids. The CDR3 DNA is TGTGCCAGCAGTGCGGGACAGTTAATCCTCTACGAGCAGTACTTC. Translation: CASSAGQLILYEQYF.

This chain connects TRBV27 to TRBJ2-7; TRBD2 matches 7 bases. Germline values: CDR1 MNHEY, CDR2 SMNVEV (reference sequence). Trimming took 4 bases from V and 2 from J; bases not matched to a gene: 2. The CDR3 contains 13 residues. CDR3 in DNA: TGTGCCAGCAGTTCCCGGGGGGCCTACGAGCAGTACTTC. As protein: CASSSRGAYEQYF.

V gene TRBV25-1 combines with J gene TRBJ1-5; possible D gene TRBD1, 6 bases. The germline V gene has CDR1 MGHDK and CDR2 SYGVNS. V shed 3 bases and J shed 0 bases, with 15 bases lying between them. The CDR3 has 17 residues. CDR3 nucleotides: TGTGCCAGCAGTGACCCCATGACAGGTTTTAGCAATCAGCCCCAGCATTTT. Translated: CASSDPMTGFSNQPQHF.

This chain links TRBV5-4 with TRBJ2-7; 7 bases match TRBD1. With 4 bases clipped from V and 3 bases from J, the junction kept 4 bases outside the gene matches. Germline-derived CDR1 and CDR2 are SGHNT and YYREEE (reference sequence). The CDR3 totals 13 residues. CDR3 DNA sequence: TGTGCCAGCAGCCCCCGGGACAGCTACGAGCAGTACTTC. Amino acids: CASSPRDSYEQYF.

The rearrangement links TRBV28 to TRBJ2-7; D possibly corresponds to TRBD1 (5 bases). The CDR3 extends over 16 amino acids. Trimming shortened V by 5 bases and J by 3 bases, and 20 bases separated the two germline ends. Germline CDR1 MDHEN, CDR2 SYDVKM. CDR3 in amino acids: CASSIRSTVILYEQYF. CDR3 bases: TGTGCCAGCAGTATAAGATCGACAGTTATTCTCTACGAGCAGTACTTC.

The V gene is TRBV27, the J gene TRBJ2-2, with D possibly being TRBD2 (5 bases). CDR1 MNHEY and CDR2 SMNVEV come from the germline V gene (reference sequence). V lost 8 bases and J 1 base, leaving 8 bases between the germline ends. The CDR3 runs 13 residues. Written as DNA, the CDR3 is TGTGCCAGCTCCGGGGAGAACACCGGGGAGCTGTTTTTT. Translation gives CASSGENTGELFF.

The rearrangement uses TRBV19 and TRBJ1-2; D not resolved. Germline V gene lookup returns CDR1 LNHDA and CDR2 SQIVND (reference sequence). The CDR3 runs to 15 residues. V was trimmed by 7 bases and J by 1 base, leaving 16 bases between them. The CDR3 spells CASMMVPGGNYGYTF. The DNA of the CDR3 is TGTGCCAGTATGATGGTCCCGGGAGGTAACTATGGCTACACCTTC.

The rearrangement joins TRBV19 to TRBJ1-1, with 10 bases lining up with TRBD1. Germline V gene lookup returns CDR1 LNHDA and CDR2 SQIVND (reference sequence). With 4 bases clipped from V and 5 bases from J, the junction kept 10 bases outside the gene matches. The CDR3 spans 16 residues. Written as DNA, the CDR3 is TGTGCCAGTAGTAGGGACAGGGGTAAAAGGAGAACTGAAGCTTTCTTT. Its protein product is CASSRDRGKRRTEAFF.

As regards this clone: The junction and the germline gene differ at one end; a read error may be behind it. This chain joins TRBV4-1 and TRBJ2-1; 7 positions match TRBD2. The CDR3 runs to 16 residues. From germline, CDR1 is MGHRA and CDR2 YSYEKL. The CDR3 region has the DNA TGCGCCAGCAGCCAAGACCCTAGCGGCTCCGACAATGAGCAGTTCTTC. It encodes CASSQDPSGSDNEQFF.

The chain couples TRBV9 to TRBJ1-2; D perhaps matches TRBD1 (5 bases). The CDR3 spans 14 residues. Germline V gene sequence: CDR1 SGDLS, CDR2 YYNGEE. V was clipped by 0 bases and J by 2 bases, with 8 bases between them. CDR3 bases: TGTGCCAGCAGCGTAGCAGGGATGAACTATGGCTACACCTTC. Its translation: CASSVAGMNYGYTF.

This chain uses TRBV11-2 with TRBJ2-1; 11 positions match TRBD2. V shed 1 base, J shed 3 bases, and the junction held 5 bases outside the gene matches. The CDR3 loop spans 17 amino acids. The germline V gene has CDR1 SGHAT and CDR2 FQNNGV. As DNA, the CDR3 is TGTGCCAGCAGCTTAGTCGTAGCGGGAGGGGTCTACAATGAGCAGTTCTTC. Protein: CASSLVVAGGVYNEQFF.

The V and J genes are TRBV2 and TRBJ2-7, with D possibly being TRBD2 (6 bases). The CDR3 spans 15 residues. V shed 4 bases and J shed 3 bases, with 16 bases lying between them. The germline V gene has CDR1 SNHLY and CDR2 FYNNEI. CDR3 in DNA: TGTGCCAGCAGTGTCAGTGGACTACCGATCTACGAGCAGTACTTC. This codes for CASSVSGLPIYEQYF.

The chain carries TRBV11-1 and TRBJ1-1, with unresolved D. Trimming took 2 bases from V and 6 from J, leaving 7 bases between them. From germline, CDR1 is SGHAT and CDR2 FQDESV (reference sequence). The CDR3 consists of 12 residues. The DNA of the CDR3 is TGTGCCAGCAGCTTAAACGAGGCTGAAGCTTTCTTT. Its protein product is CASSLNEAEAFF.

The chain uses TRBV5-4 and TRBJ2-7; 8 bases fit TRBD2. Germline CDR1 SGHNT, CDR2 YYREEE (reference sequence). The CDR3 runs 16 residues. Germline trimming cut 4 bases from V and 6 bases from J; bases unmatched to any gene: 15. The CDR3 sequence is CASSPGVGQREREQYF. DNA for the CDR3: TGTGCCAGCAGCCCTGGAGTAGGACAGCGGGAGCGCGAGCAGTACTTC.

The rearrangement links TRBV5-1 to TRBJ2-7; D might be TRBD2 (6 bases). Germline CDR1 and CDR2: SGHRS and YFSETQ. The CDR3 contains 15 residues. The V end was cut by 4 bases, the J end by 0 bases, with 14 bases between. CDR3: CASSNLAASSYEQYF. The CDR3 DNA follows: TGCGCCAGCAGCAATTTAGCGGCAAGCTCCTACGAGCAGTACTTC.

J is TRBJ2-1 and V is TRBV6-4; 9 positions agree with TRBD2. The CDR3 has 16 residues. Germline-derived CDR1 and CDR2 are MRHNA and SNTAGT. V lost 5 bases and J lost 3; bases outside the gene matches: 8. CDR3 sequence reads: CASSYRGTSYYNEQFF. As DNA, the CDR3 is TGTGCCAGCAGTTACAGAGGGACTAGCTACTACAATGAGCAGTTCTTC.

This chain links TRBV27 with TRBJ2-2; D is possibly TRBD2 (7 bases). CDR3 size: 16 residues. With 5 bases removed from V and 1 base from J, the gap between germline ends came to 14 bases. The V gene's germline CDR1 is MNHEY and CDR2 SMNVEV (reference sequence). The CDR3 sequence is CASSLMGGRNTGELFF. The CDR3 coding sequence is TGTGCCAGCAGTCTGATGGGGGGGCGGAACACCGGGGAGCTGTTTTTT.